The rows below give T cell receptor beta chains drawn from one sample of a study of blood T cells in healthy people across ages. From the 5' RACE reads, TCRdb called clonotypes with MiXCR, one entry per CDR3 protein. This table has around 800,000 distinct CDR3 sequences, around half appearing once. Specimen: blood. These receptors were collected from an elderly man in good health. The CDR3 runs from the conserved cysteine through the conserved F or W. D genes are given only for firm matches. Clone size is not always given. Where it is, it says once, few, many or a class for expanded clones.

cdr3_aa cdr3_nt clone_size j_call v_call d_call
CASSPQDRGGETQYF TGCGCCAGCAGCCCCCAAGACAGGGGCGGGGAGACCCAGTACTTC NA TRBJ2-5 TRBV4-1 TRBD1
CASRDPDRGPSEDTQYF TGTGCCAGCAGGGACCCGGACAGGGGGCCTTCCGAAGATACGCAGTATTTT NA TRBJ2-3 TRBV2 TRBD1
CSVEDQGPGEGVNYGYTF TGCAGCGTTGAAGATCAAGGTCCGGGGGAGGGGGTTAACTATGGCTACACCTTC few TRBJ1-2 TRBV29-1 NA
CASSQDGAGESQPQHF TGTGCCAGCAGCCAAGATGGGGCAGGGGAAAGTCAGCCCCAGCATTTT NA TRBJ1-5 TRBV4-2 NA
CASSLRLRGSGANVLTF TGTGCCAGCAGTTTAAGGCTCAGGGGTTCCGGGGCCAACGTCCTGACTTTC NA TRBJ2-6 TRBV12-3/TRBV12-4 NA
CASRPGTGISNEQFF TGCGCCAGCAGACCGGGGACAGGGATCAGCAATGAGCAGTTCTTC NA TRBJ2-1 TRBV5-1 TRBD1
CASSRRQTGLNTIYF TGTGCCAGCAGCCGTCGGCAAACAGGGTTAAACACCATATATTTT NA TRBJ1-3 TRBV28 NA
CANSLRRAPGAGSYNSPLHF TGTGCCAACAGCTTAAGGAGGGCACCCGGGGCGGGCTCCTATAATTCACCCCTCCACTTT NA TRBJ1-6 TRBV7-4 NA
CASSLGLAGGSTGELFF TGTGCCAGCAGTTTGGGACTAGCGGGAGGTAGCACCGGGGAGCTGTTTTTT NA TRBJ2-2 TRBV28 TRBD2
CATSVENNEQFF TGTGCCACCAGTGTGGAGAACAATGAGCAGTTCTTC NA TRBJ2-1 TRBV24-1 NA
CASRRRLAGSGDTQYF TGTGCCAGCAGGCGTAGACTAGCGGGGTCAGGAGATACGCAGTATTTT few TRBJ2-3 TRBV27 TRBD2
CASSQEGGDPYNEQFF TGTGCCAGCAGCCAAGAGGGCGGGGACCCCTACAATGAGCAGTTCTTC NA TRBJ2-1 TRBV4-2 NA
CSARDYRGYEQYF TGCAGTGCTAGAGATTACAGGGGCTACGAGCAGTACTTC NA TRBJ2-7 TRBV20-1 TRBD1
CASSHPSGLAGASYEQYF TGTGCCAGCAGCCATCCCAGTGGACTAGCGGGAGCCAGCTACGAGCAGTACTTC NA TRBJ2-7 TRBV7-9 TRBD2
CSAPRGRGLEQYF TGCAGTGCCCCCCGTGGCAGGGGTTTGGAGCAGTACTTC NA TRBJ2-7 TRBV20-1 NA
CASSSGVRTDTQYF TGTGCCAGCAGCTCAGGGGTCCGAACAGATACGCAGTATTTT NA TRBJ2-3 TRBV7-9 NA
CATTGSSETQYF TGCGCCACCACCGGTAGCAGCGAGACCCAGTACTTC NA TRBJ2-5 TRBV5-1 NA
CASGLQGVGTDTQYF TGTGCCAGCGGACTCCAGGGGGTCGGCACAGATACGCAGTATTTT NA TRBJ2-3 TRBV7-9 TRBD1
CSARVQVSNEQYF TGCAGTGCTAGAGTACAGGTATCCAATGAGCAGTACTTC NA TRBJ2-5 TRBV20-1 NA
CASSRNSGGGTEAFF TGTGCCAGCAGCCGAAACTCAGGGGGTGGCACTGAAGCTTTCTTT few TRBJ1-1 TRBV6-5 TRBD1
CSVRRTGSSGELFF TGCAGCGTCCGTAGGACAGGGAGTTCCGGTGAGCTGTTTTTT few TRBJ2-2 TRBV29-1 TRBD1
CASSHGTQRETQYF TGTGCCAGCAGCCACGGGACGCAAAGGGAGACCCAGTACTTC NA TRBJ2-5 TRBV5-5 NA
CASSRSEGVATNEKLFF TGTGCCAGCAGCCGGTCGGAGGGGGTTGCGACTAATGAAAAACTGTTTTTT NA TRBJ1-4 TRBV6-2/TRBV6-3 NA
CASSGYGGPNEKLFF TGTGCCAGCAGCGGATACGGGGGTCCTAATGAAAAACTGTTTTTT NA TRBJ1-4 TRBV28 NA
CTSSEGLAGGYEQYF TGTACCAGCAGTGAAGGACTAGCGGGAGGCTACGAGCAGTACTTC once TRBJ2-7 TRBV6-1 TRBD2
CASSYFREETQYF TGTGCCAGCAGTTACTTCAGAGAAGAGACCCAGTACTTC few TRBJ2-5 TRBV6-6 NA
CSANLLTAEYGYTF TGCAGTGCTAACCTTCTGACCGCGGAATATGGCTACACCTTC few TRBJ1-2 TRBV20-1 NA
CASSLDSGPQSPLHF TGTGCCAGCAGCTTGGACAGTGGGCCTCAATCACCCCTCCACTTT NA TRBJ1-6 TRBV5-6 NA
CASSPGSGAYAYF TGTGCCAGCAGCCCGGGCAGCGGGGCATACGCGTATTTT NA TRBJ2-3 TRBV7-2 TRBD2
CASSHGTTGVRYEQYF TGTGCCAGCAGCCACGGTACGACAGGGGTTCGCTACGAGCAGTACTTC many TRBJ2-7 TRBV3-1 TRBD1
CASSLAGRIYNEQFF TGTGCCAGCAGCTTAGCAGGACGGATCTACAATGAGCAGTTCTTC NA TRBJ2-1 TRBV7-2 NA
CASSQAGSSIYEQYF TGTGCCAGCAGCCAAGCCGGGTCCAGCATTTACGAGCAGTACTTC NA TRBJ2-7 TRBV4-2 NA
CSVGGGYTF TGCAGCGTTGGTGGTGGCTACACCTTC many TRBJ1-2 TRBV29-1 NA
CASSLVGAADTQYF TGTGCCAGCAGCTTAGTGGGCGCCGCAGATACGCAGTATTTT NA TRBJ2-3 TRBV7-9 NA
CASRGDRAPYEQYF TGTGCCAGCAGAGGAGACAGGGCCCCTTACGAGCAGTACTTC few TRBJ2-7 TRBV6-6 TRBD1
CASSPFLAGGGYNEQYF TGTGCCAGCTCACCGTTCCTAGCGGGAGGTGGGTACAATGAGCAGTACTTC NA TRBJ2-7 TRBV18 TRBD2
CASSDSAGSYNEQFF TGTGCCAGCAGTGACTCGGCAGGCTCCTACAATGAGCAGTTCTTC NA TRBJ2-1 TRBV6-4 NA
CSAIRGGNKQFF TGCAGTGCTATCAGAGGGGGTAATAAGCAGTTCTTC NA TRBJ2-1 TRBV20-1 NA
CAISESNRRNEKLFF TGTGCCATCAGTGAGTCGAACAGGCGAAATGAAAAACTGTTTTTT NA TRBJ1-4 TRBV10-3 NA
CPTSRVMGQQFF TGTCCCACCAGCAGAGTCATGGGGCAGCAGTTCTTC NA TRBJ2-1 TRBV15 NA
CSASRDTLQETQYF TGCAGTGCTAGCCGGGACACCCTCCAAGAGACCCAGTACTTC NA TRBJ2-5 TRBV20-1 NA
CASSADGGGEQFF TGTGCCAGCAGCGCCGATGGGGGCGGTGAGCAGTTCTTC once TRBJ2-1 TRBV9 NA
CASSSRLAGAGELFF TGTGCCAGCAGTTCGAGACTAGCGGGAGCCGGGGAGCTGTTTTTT NA TRBJ2-2 TRBV2 TRBD2
CSAETQGHRYAYF TGCAGTGCTGAGACCCAGGGGCACAGATACGCGTATTTT NA TRBJ2-3 TRBV20-1 NA
CASSQASSGANVLTF TGTGCCAGCAGCCAAGCCAGCTCTGGGGCCAACGTCCTGACTTTC few TRBJ2-6 TRBV14 NA
CATSDPPGTSGNHNEQFF TGTGCCACCAGTGACCCGCCCGGGACTAGCGGGAACCACAATGAGCAGTTCTTC NA TRBJ2-1 TRBV24-1 TRBD2